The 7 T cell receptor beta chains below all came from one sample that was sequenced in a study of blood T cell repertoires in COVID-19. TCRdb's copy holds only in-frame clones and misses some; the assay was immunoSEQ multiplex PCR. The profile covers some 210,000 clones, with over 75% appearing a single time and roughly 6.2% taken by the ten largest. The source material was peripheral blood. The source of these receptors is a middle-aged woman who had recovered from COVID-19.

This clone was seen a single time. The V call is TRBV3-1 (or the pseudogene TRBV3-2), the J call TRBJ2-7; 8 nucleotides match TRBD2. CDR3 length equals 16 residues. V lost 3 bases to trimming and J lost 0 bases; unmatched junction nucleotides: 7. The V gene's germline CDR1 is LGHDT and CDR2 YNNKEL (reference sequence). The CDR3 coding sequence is TGTGCCAGCAGCCAGAGGGGCGGGAGGTCCTCCTACGAGCAGTACTTC. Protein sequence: CASSQRGGRSSYEQYF.

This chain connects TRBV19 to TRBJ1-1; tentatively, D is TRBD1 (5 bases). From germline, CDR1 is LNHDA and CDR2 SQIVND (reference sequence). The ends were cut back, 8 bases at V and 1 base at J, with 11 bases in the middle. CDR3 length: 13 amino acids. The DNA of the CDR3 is TGTGCCAGTTCGACGGGGGGGAACACTGAAGCTTTCTTT. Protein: CASSTGGNTEAFF.

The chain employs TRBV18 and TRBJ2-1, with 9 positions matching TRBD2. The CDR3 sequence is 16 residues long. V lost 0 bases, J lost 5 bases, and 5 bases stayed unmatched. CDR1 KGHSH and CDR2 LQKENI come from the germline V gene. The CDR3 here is CASSPPLAGPHNEQFF. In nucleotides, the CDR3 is TGTGCCAGCTCACCACCGCTAGCGGGACCGCACAATGAGCAGTTCTTC.

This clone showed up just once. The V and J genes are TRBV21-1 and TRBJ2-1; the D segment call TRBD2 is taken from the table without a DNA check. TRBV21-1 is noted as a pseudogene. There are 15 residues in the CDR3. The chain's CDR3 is CASSKVVLVYNEQFF. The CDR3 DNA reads TGTGCCAGCAGCAAAGTCGTACTAGTTTACAATGAGCAGTTCTTC.

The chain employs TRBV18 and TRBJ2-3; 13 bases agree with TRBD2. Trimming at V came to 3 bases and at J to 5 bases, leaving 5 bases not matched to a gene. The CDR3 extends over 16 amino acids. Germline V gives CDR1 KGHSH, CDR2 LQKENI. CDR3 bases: TGTGCCAGCTCACCCGGGACTAGCGGGGCCATAGATACGCAGTATTTT. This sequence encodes CASSPGTSGAIDTQYF.

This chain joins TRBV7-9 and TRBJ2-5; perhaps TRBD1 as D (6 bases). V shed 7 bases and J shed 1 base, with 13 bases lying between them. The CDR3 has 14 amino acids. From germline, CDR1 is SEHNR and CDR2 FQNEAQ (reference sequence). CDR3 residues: CASNRDVSQETQYF. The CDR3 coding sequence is TGTGCCAGCAACAGGGACGTTTCCCAAGAGACCCAGTACTTC.

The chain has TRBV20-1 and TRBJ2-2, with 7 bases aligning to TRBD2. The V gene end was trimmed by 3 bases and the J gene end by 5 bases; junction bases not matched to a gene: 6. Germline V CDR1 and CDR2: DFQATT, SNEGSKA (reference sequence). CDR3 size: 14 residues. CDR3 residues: CSASGGSHTGELFF. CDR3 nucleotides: TGCAGTGCTAGTGGCGGGAGTCATACCGGGGAGCTGTTTTTT.